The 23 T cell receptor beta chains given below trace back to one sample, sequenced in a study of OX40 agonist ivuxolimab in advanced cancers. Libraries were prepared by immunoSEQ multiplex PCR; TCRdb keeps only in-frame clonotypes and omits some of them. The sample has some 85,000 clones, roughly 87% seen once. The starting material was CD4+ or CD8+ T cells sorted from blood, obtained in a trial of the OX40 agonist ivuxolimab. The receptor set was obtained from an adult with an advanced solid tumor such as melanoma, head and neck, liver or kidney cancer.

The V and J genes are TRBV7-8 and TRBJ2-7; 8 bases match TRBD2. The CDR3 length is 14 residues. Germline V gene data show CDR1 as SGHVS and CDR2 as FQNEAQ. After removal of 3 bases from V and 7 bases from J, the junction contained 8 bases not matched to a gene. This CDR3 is CASSFREGVREQYF. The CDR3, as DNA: TGTGCCAGCAGCTTCCGGGAGGGAGTGCGGGAGCAGTACTTC.

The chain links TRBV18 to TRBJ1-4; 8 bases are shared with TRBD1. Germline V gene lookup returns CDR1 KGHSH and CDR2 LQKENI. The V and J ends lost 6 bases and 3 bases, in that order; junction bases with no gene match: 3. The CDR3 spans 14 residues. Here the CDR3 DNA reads TGTGCCAGCTCTCAGGGGGCGGCTAATGAAAAACTGTTTTTT. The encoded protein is CASSQGAANEKLFF.

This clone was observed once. The DNA for the CDR3 is TGTGCCAGTAGTATCCAGGGGGCAGGGACTGAAGCTTTCTTT. It translates to CASSIQGAGTEAFF. This chain connects TRBV19 to TRBJ1-1; 8 nucleotides align to TRBD1. Losses at the gene ends were 3 bases for V and 5 bases for J; bases not matched to a gene: 5. The CDR3 is 14 residues long. CDR1 and CDR2 (germline): LNHDA, SQIVND (reference sequence).

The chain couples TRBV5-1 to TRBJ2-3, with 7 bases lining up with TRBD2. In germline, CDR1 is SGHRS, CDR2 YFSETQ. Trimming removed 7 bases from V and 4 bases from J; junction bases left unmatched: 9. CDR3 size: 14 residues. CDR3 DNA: TGCGCCAGCCGCGGGAGCAGGGATGCAGATACGCAGTATTTT. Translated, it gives CASRGSRDADTQYF. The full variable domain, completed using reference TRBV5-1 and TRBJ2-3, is KAGVTQTPRYLIKTRGQQVTLSCSPISGHRSVSWYQQTPGQGLQFLFEYFSETQRNKGNFPGRFSGRQFSNSRSEMNVSTLELGDSALYLCASRGSRDADTQYFGPGTRLTVL.

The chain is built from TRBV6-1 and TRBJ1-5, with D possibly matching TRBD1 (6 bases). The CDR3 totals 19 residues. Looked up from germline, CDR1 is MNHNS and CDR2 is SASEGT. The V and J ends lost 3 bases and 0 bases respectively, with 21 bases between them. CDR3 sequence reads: CASSDRTPHRADSNQPQHF. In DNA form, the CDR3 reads TGTGCCAGCAGTGACCGAACTCCACACAGGGCCGATAGCAATCAGCCCCAGCATTTT.

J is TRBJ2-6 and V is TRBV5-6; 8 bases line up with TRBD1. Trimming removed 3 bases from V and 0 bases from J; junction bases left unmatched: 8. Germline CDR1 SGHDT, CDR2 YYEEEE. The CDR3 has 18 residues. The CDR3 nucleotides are TGTGCCAGCAGCTCCAGGACAGGGCCGGGCTCTGGGGCCAACGTCCTGACTTTC. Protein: CASSSRTGPGSGANVLTF.

CDR3 protein: CASPLGTEAFF. In DNA, the CDR3 is TGTGCCAGCCCACTTGGGACTGAAGCTTTCTTT. The chain couples TRBV6-1 to TRBJ1-1, with no clear D. Between the trimmed V and J ends, which lost 8 bases and 5 bases, there was a span of 9 bases. This CDR3 is 11 amino acids long. Germline lookup yields CDR1 MNHNS and CDR2 SASEGT.

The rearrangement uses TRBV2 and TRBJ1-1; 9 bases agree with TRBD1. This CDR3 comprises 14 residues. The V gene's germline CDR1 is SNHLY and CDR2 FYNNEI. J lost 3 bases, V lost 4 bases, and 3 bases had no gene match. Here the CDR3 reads CASSGGQGDTEAFF. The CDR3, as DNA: TGTGCCAGCAGTGGGGGACAGGGAGACACTGAAGCTTTCTTT.

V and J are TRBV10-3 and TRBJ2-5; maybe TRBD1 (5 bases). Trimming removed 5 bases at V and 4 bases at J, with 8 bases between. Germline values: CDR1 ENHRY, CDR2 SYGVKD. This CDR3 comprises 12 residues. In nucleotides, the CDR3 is TGTGCCATCAGTACCCAGGGAGAGACCCAGTACTTC. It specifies CAISTQGETQYF.

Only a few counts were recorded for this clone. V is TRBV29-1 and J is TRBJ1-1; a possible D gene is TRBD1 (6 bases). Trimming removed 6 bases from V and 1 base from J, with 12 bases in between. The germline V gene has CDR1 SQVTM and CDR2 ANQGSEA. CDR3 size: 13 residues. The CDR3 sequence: CSVALQGNTEAFF. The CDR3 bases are TGCAGCGTGGCGTTACAGGGGAACACTGAAGCTTTCTTT.

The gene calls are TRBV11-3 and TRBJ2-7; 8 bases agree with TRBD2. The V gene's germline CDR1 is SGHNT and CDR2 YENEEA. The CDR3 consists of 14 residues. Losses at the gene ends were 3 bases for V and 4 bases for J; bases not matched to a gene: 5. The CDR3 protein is CASSFSSGSYEQYF. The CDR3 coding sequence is TGTGCCAGCAGCTTTTCGAGCGGGAGTTACGAGCAGTACTTC.

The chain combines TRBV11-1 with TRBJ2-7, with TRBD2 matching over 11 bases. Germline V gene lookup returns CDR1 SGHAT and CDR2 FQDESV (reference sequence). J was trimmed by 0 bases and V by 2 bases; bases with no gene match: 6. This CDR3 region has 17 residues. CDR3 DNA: TGTGCCAGCAGCTTAACTTGGACTAGCGGGCTCTCCTACGAGCAGTACTTC. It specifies CASSLTWTSGLSYEQYF.

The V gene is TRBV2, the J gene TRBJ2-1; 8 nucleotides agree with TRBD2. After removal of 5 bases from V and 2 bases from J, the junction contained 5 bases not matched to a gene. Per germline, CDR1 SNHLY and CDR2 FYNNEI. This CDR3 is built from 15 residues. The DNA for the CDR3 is TGTGCCAGCAGTTTAGCGGGAAACCCCTACAATGAGCAGTTCTTC. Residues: CASSLAGNPYNEQFF.

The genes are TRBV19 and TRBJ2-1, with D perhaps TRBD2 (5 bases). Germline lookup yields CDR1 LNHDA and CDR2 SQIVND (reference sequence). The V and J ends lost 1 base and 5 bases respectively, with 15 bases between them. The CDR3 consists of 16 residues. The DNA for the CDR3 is TGTGCCAGTAGTATAGGGTCCGGACTTTGGGACAATGAGCAGTTCTTC. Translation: CASSIGSGLWDNEQFF.

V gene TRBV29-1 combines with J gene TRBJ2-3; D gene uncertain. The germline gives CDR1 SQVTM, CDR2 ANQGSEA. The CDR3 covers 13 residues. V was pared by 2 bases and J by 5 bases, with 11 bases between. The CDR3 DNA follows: TGCAGCGTTGAAAAGTCACACAAAGATACGCAGTATTTT. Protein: CSVEKSHKDTQYF.

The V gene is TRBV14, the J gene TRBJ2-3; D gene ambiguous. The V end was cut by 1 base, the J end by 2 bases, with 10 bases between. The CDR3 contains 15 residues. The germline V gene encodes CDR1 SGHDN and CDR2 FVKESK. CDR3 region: CASSQVYRDTDTQYF. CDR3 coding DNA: TGTGCCAGCAGCCAAGTTTATAGGGACACAGATACGCAGTATTTT.

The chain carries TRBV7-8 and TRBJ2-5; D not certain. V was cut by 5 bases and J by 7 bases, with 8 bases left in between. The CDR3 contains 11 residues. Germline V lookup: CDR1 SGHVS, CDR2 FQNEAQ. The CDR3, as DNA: TGTGCCAGCAGCAACCCAGGGACCCAGTACTTC. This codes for CASSNPGTQYF.

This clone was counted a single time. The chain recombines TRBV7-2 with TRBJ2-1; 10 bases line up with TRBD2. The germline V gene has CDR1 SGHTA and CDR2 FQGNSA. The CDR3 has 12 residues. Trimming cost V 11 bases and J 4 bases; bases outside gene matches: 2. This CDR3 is CAASGGYNEQFF. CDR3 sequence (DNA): TGTGCCGCTAGCGGGGGTTACAATGAGCAGTTCTTC. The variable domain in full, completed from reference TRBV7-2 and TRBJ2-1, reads GAGVSQSPSNKVTEKGKDVELRCDPISGHTALYWYRQSLGQGLEFLIYFQGNSAPDKSGLPSDRFSAERTGGSVSTLTIQRTQQEDSAVYLCAASGGYNEQFFGPGTRLTVL.

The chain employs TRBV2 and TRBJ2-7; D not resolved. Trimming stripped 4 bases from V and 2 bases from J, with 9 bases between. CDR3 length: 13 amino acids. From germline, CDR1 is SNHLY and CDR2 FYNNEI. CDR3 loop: CASSVLQAYEQYF. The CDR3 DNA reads TGTGCCAGCAGTGTCCTCCAGGCCTACGAGCAGTACTTC.

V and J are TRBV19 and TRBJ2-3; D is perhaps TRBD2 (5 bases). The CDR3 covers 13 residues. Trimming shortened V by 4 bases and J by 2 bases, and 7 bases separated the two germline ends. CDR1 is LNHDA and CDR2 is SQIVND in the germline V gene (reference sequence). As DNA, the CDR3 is TGTGCCAGTAGTAAGCGGAACACAGATACGCAGTATTTT. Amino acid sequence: CASSKRNTDTQYF.

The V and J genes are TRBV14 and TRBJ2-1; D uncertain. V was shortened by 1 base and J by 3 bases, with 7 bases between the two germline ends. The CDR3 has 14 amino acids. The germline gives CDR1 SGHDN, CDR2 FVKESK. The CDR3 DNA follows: TGTGCCAGCAGCCAAGGTCCGGGCTACAATGAGCAGTTCTTC. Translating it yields CASSQGPGYNEQFF. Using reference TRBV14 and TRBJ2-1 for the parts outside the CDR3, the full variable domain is EAGVTQFPSHSVIEKGQTVTLRCDPISGHDNLYWYRRVMGKEIKFLLHFVKESKQDESGMPNNRFLAERTGGTYSTLKVQPAELEDSGVYFCASSQGPGYNEQFFGPGTRLTVL.

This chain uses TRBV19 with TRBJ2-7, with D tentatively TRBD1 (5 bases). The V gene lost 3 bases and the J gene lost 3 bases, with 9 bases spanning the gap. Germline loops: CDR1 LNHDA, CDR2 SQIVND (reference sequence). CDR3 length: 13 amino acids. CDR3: CASSMVGDYEQYF. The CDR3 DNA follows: TGTGCCAGTAGTATGGTAGGGGACTACGAGCAGTACTTC.

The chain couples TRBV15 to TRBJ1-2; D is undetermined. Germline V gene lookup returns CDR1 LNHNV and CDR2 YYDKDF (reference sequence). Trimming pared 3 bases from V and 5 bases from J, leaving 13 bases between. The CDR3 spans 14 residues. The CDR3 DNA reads TGTGCCACCAGCAGGGAATACAGCGGTTATGGCTACACCTTC. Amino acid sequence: CATSREYSGYGYTF.